The rows below give T cell receptor beta chains drawn from one sample of a study of shared T cell receptors in the human thymus. The data were produced by immunoSEQ multiplex PCR, yet TCRdb's version contains in-frame clones alone and is incomplete. Of 500,000 to 850,000 clones listed, over 75% are singletons. The data were also submitted as part of a second study, on human thymus T cells.

Sequencing was done on a sample of thymocytes. These receptors all come from a boy younger than two with a congenital heart defect. Both conserved end residues are part of each CDR3. Fields, in order: CDR3 length, V gene, clone size, J gene, CDR3 protein. Only part of the rows carry a size: once, few, many, or a class if the clone is expanded.

cdr3_length: 16; v_call: TRBV30; clone_size: .; j_call: TRBJ2-3; cdr3_aa: CAWSPRTSGRRGTQYF
cdr3_length: 17; v_call: TRBV5-6; clone_size: .; j_call: TRBJ2-6; cdr3_aa: CASSGRADGSGANVLTF
cdr3_length: 15; v_call: TRBV28; clone_size: once; j_call: TRBJ1-4; cdr3_aa: CASSPRGGSNEKLFF
cdr3_length: 16; v_call: TRBV7-6; clone_size: .; j_call: TRBJ2-5; cdr3_aa: CASSTSGQGPGETQYF
cdr3_length: 11; v_call: TRBV29-1; clone_size: .; j_call: TRBJ1-1; cdr3_aa: CSGTVNTEAFF
cdr3_length: 14; v_call: TRBV29-1; clone_size: .; j_call: TRBJ2-4; cdr3_aa: CSAGDSSAKNIQYF
cdr3_length: 15; v_call: TRBV9; clone_size: .; j_call: TRBJ1-4; cdr3_aa: CASSGRQGINEKLFF
cdr3_length: 15; v_call: TRBV9; clone_size: .; j_call: TRBJ1-1; cdr3_aa: CASSVEDRGNTEAFF
cdr3_length: 13; v_call: TRBV19; clone_size: .; j_call: TRBJ1-2; cdr3_aa: CASSTQGWGGYTF
cdr3_length: 15; v_call: TRBV5-4; clone_size: .; j_call: TRBJ1-2; cdr3_aa: CASSLEPRGGYGYTF
cdr3_length: 14; v_call: TRBV9; clone_size: .; j_call: TRBJ2-3; cdr3_aa: CASSEDKSTDTQYF
cdr3_length: 11; v_call: TRBV28; clone_size: once; j_call: TRBJ1-1; cdr3_aa: CASRTDTEAFF
cdr3_length: 19; v_call: TRBV6-1; clone_size: .; j_call: TRBJ2-2; cdr3_aa: CASSELTSGRAVITGELFF
cdr3_length: 15; v_call: TRBV7-2; clone_size: .; j_call: TRBJ2-7; cdr3_aa: CASSLGAGLAYEQYF
cdr3_length: 18; v_call: TRBV15; clone_size: .; j_call: TRBJ2-7; cdr3_aa: CATSRERKRTGDSYEQYF
cdr3_length: 15; v_call: TRBV7-9; clone_size: .; j_call: TRBJ2-1; cdr3_aa: CASSLAGGPRDEQFF
cdr3_length: 17; v_call: TRBV6-4; clone_size: .; j_call: TRBJ2-2; cdr3_aa: CASRGTSGEMNTGELFF
cdr3_length: 14; v_call: TRBV28; clone_size: .; j_call: TRBJ1-4; cdr3_aa: CASSQAGSNEKLFF
cdr3_length: 14; v_call: TRBV4-3; clone_size: .; j_call: TRBJ2-5; cdr3_aa: CASSRSGAPGTQYF
cdr3_length: 15; v_call: TRBV14; clone_size: .; j_call: TRBJ2-7; cdr3_aa: CASSQRTGFAYEQYF
cdr3_length: 14; v_call: TRBV7-9; clone_size: .; j_call: TRBJ2-7; cdr3_aa: CASSKGLAIYEQYF
cdr3_length: 14; v_call: TRBV5-1; clone_size: once; j_call: TRBJ1-1; cdr3_aa: CASSLSQENTEAFF
cdr3_length: 12; v_call: TRBV19; clone_size: few; j_call: TRBJ1-5; cdr3_aa: CASSISNQPQHF
cdr3_length: 15; v_call: TRBV6-5; clone_size: .; j_call: TRBJ2-1; cdr3_aa: CASSGRGEVYNEQFF
cdr3_length: 18; v_call: TRBV5-1; clone_size: .; j_call: TRBJ2-2; cdr3_aa: CASSLVGGPPNNTGELFF
cdr3_length: 14; v_call: TRBV27; clone_size: .; j_call: TRBJ1-1; cdr3_aa: CASSLQRMNTEAFF
cdr3_length: 15; v_call: TRBV4-3; clone_size: .; j_call: TRBJ2-7; cdr3_aa: CASSQEQLASSEQYF
cdr3_length: 18; v_call: TRBV10-1; clone_size: .; j_call: TRBJ2-5; cdr3_aa: CASSESRNPGHRSETQYF
cdr3_length: 12; v_call: TRBV10-3; clone_size: few; j_call: TRBJ1-2; cdr3_aa: CAIRDTPYGYTF
cdr3_length: 16; v_call: TRBV5-4; clone_size: .; j_call: TRBJ2-3; cdr3_aa: CASSSDPGQGRDTQYF
cdr3_length: 16; v_call: TRBV7-9; clone_size: .; j_call: TRBJ2-3; cdr3_aa: CASSPGLAGGPDTQYF
cdr3_length: 18; v_call: TRBV19; clone_size: .; j_call: TRBJ1-4; cdr3_aa: CASRSRPGTAATNEKLFF
cdr3_length: 14; v_call: TRBV10-1; clone_size: .; j_call: TRBJ2-2; cdr3_aa: CASSEVQGAGELFF
cdr3_length: 16; v_call: TRBV4-1; clone_size: few; j_call: TRBJ1-1; cdr3_aa: CASSQGRRQGASEAFF
cdr3_length: 14; v_call: TRBV4-3; clone_size: .; j_call: TRBJ2-1; cdr3_aa: CASSHRGLGNEQFF
cdr3_length: 16; v_call: TRBV28; clone_size: .; j_call: TRBJ2-3; cdr3_aa: CASSFRDREETDTQYF
cdr3_length: 15; v_call: TRBV6-6; clone_size: .; j_call: TRBJ2-5; cdr3_aa: CASSYSGQFQETQYF
cdr3_length: 15; v_call: TRBV5-4; clone_size: few; j_call: TRBJ1-1; cdr3_aa: CASSPGGVGRTEAFF
cdr3_length: 16; v_call: TRBV2; clone_size: once; j_call: TRBJ2-7; cdr3_aa: CASSEGTSGLLHEQYF
cdr3_length: 19; v_call: TRBV14; clone_size: .; j_call: TRBJ1-6; cdr3_aa: CASSQAFPRAGHPNSPLHF
cdr3_length: 16; v_call: TRBV6-6; clone_size: .; j_call: TRBJ1-6; cdr3_aa: CASSYGSGSYNSPLHF
cdr3_length: 19; v_call: TRBV12-2; clone_size: .; j_call: TRBJ2-1; cdr3_aa: CASRPRRWTGSRNSNEQFF
cdr3_length: 16; v_call: TRBV4-1; clone_size: .; j_call: TRBJ2-7; cdr3_aa: CASSQDEGTIFYEQYF
cdr3_length: 21; v_call: TRBV30; clone_size: .; j_call: TRBJ2-1; cdr3_aa: CAWIVVRREKNSSGGASEQFF
cdr3_length: 14; v_call: TRBV5-4; clone_size: .; j_call: TRBJ1-1; cdr3_aa: CASSLGTGGTEAFF
cdr3_length: 17; v_call: TRBV27; clone_size: .; j_call: TRBJ1-1; cdr3_aa: CASSTSRTGYLDTEAFF
cdr3_length: 19; v_call: TRBV4-3; clone_size: .; j_call: TRBJ2-1; cdr3_aa: CASSQDLSSGTHSYNEQFF
cdr3_length: 15; v_call: TRBV19; clone_size: once; j_call: TRBJ2-7; cdr3_aa: CASSHTSGRAYEQYF
cdr3_length: 14; v_call: TRBV5-1; clone_size: .; j_call: TRBJ1-6; cdr3_aa: CASRVPQANSPLHF
cdr3_length: 15; v_call: TRBV5-1; clone_size: .; j_call: TRBJ2-7; cdr3_aa: CASSRQDGGLYEQYF